This T cell receptor (beta chain) was profiled in a study of monozygotic twins with inflammatory bowel disease. TCRdb derives one entry per CDR3 protein from the 5' RACE reads, leaving out DNA. The table for this sample gives 170,000 or so distinct CDR3 sequences. Comment on this clonotype: The target antigen is unknown.

Study results and caveats: By inverse Simpson index, TCRbeta diversity was lower in IBD patients than in healthy co-twins. No detectable difference in repertoire similarity separated concordant from discordant twins, possibly as a result of limited power.

Per germline, CDR1 PRHDT and CDR2 FYEKMQ (reference sequence). The CDR3 runs 13 residues. Specimen: blood. The chain employs TRBV13 and TRBJ1-2. The sequence came from a human donor with ulcerative colitis or Crohn's disease, or a healthy co-twin of an affected twin (not recorded which). CDR3 loop: CASSLSGTWGYTF. The complete variable domain, with remaining parts taken from reference TRBV13 and TRBJ1-2, reads AAGVIQSPRHLIKEKRETATLKCYPIPRHDTVYWYQQGPGQDPQFLISFYEKMQSDKGSIPDRFSAQQFSDYHSELNMSSLELGDSALYFCASSLSGTWGYTFGSGTRLTVV.